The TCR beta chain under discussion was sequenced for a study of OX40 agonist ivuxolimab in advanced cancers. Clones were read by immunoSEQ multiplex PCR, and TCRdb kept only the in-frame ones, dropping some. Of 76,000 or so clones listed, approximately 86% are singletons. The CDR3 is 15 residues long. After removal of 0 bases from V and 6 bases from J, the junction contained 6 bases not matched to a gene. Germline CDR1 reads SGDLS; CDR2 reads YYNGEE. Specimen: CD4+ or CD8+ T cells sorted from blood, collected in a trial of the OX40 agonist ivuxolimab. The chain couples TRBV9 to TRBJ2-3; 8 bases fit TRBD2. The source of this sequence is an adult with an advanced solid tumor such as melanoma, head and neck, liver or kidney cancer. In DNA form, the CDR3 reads TGTGCCAGCAGCGTAGCGGGAGGGCTGGGGGATACGCAGTATTTT. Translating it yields CASSVAGGLGDTQYF.